This is a list of T cell receptor beta chains from one sample in a study of blood T cell dynamics during melanoma immunotherapy. The table came from immunoSEQ multiplex PCR; TCRdb's copy has only in-frame clones and leaves some out. The repertoire holds 15,000 to 20,000 clones, with over 90% as singletons. The sample in question was effector memory CD8+ T cells from blood, obtained from a patient treated with checkpoint blockade. All receptors come from a human donor with melanoma. CDR3s include the opening cysteine and the closing phenylalanine or tryptophan. Fields, in order: clone size, D gene, J gene, CDR3 length, V gene, CDR3 protein, CDR3 DNA. A D gene is named only where the DNA matches it firmly. The size entry is marked missing in some rows and otherwise reads once, few, many or a size class.

-,-,TRBJ2-7,11,TRBV6-1,CASTSAYEQYF,TGTGCCAGCACCTCAGCCTACGAGCAGTACTTC
once,-,TRBJ1-2,10,TRBV20-1,CSATSAGYTF,TGCAGTGCTACCTCCGCTGGCTACACCTTC
-,TRBD1,TRBJ2-3,17,TRBV9,CASSVVGDSPRPDTQYF,TGTGCCAGCAGCGTAGTTGGGGACAGTCCCAGGCCAGATACGCAGTATTTT
-,TRBD2,TRBJ2-1,17,TRBV5-4,CASTTMPPSGTDNEQFF,TGTGCCAGCACCACAATGCCCCCTAGCGGGACAGACAATGAGCAGTTCTTC
-,TRBD1,TRBJ1-4,15,TRBV27,CASSADRGRREKLFF,TGTGCCAGCAGTGCGGACAGGGGGCGAAGGGAAAAACTGTTTTTT
-,-,TRBJ2-3,17,TRBV7-7,CASSLGGKRTGPDTQYF,TGTGCCAGCAGCTTAGGAGGCAAGAGGACGGGGCCAGATACGCAGTATTTT
-,TRBD2,TRBJ2-1,17,TRBV7-7,CASSLGTSGSFTNEQFF,TGTGCTAGCAGCTTGGGGACTAGCGGGAGCTTTACTAATGAGCAGTTCTTC
-,-,TRBJ1-1,12,TRBV7-9,CASKHVNTEAFF,TGTGCCAGCAAACACGTCAACACTGAAGCTTTCTTT
-,-,TRBJ1-5,14,TRBV9,CASNQGGGNQPQHF,TGTGCCAGCAACCAAGGAGGGGGAAATCAGCCCCAGCATTTT
-,TRBD2,TRBJ2-7,13,TRBV6-1,CASRTSGAYEQYF,TGTGCCAGCAGGACTAGCGGAGCCTACGAGCAGTACTTC
-,-,TRBJ2-1,14,TRBV19,CASSIDLPARGQFF,TGTGCCAGTAGTATAGATTTACCGGCCCGGGGGCAGTTCTTC
-,-,TRBJ1-5,14,TRBV6-1,CASSVTGRNQPQHF,TGTGCCAGCAGTGTTACAGGCCGCAATCAGCCCCAGCATTTT
-,-,TRBJ2-2,14,TRBV10-2,CASSGPRRYGELFF,TGCGCCAGCAGTGGACCCCGACGTTACGGGGAGCTGTTTTTT
-,-,TRBJ2-4,14,TRBV21-1,CASSRGFPKNIQYF,TGTGCCAGCAGCAGGGGGTTTCCCAAAAACATTCAGTACTTC
-,-,TRBJ2-7,13,TRBV28,CASRDDMGAEQYF,TGTGCCAGCAGGGACGACATGGGCGCCGAGCAGTACTTC
-,-,TRBJ2-3,12,TRBV2,CASPLAPDTQYF,TGTGCCTCCCCACTAGCTCCAGATACGCAGTATTTT
-,TRBD2,TRBJ2-7,15,TRBV7-6,CASSLERGSSYEQYF,TGTGCCAGCAGCTTAGAGCGGGGGAGCTCCTACGAGCAGTACTTC
once,-,TRBJ2-7,15,TRBV9,CASSASWGEAYEQYF,TGTGCCAGCAGCGCCTCCTGGGGGGAGGCTTACGAGCAGTACTTC
once,TRBD1,TRBJ2-7,15,TRBV11-2,CASSTPGTGLYEQYF,TGTGCCAGCAGTACTCCCGGGACAGGGCTCTACGAGCAGTACTTC
-,TRBD1,TRBJ2-7,18,TRBV28,CASSLGGRGGIKFYEQYF,TGTGCCAGCAGTTTAGGAGGAAGAGGGGGCATAAAATTCTACGAGCAGTACTTC
-,-,TRBJ1-2,18,TRBV9,CASSVWRSWGQDSYGYTF,TGTGCCAGCAGCGTATGGAGGAGTTGGGGTCAAGATTCCTATGGCTACACCTTC
-,-,TRBJ1-2,15,TRBV7-9,CASSVGGREDYGYTF,TGTGCCAGCAGCGTCGGGGGCAGGGAGGACTATGGCTACACCTTC
-,-,TRBJ1-5,14,TRBV19,CASSIGEGDQPQHF,TGTGCCAGTAGTATAGGAGAGGGGGATCAGCCCCAGCATTTT
-,-,TRBJ2-1,14,TRBV27,CASSFVGANNEQFF,TGTGCCAGCAGTTTTGTGGGGGCGAACAATGAGCAGTTCTTC
-,-,TRBJ1-5,13,TRBV9,CASSVAQGFPQHF,TGTGCCAGCAGCGTAGCTCAGGGTTTCCCCCAGCATTTT
-,TRBD2,TRBJ2-5,14,TRBV5-5,CASSLVLAEETQYF,TGTGCCAGCAGCTTGGTACTAGCGGAAGAGACCCAGTACTTC
-,TRBD2,TRBJ2-7,17,TRBV7-9,CASSLPSRLAGSYEQYF,TGTGCCAGCAGCTTACCTTCCAGGCTAGCGGGGTCCTACGAGCAGTACTTC
-,-,TRBJ1-1,14,TRBV6-5,CASSVRQRHTEAFF,TGTGCCAGCAGTGTCCGACAGAGGCACACTGAAGCTTTCTTT
-,-,TRBJ2-1,15,TRBV4-2,CASSQGPLVRNEQFF,TGTGCCAGCAGCCAAGGCCCCCTAGTTCGCAATGAGCAGTTCTTC
-,TRBD2,TRBJ2-1,16,TRBV7-9,CASSSPLSGVGDEQFF,TGTGCCAGCAGCTCCCCTCTCAGCGGGGTCGGCGATGAGCAGTTCTTC
-,-,TRBJ2-1,12,TRBV11-2,CASSLGGDEQFF,TGTGCCAGCAGCTTAGGGGGGGATGAGCAGTTCTTC
-,TRBD2,TRBJ2-1,17,TRBV4-1,CASSQHEKGGQSNEQFF,TGCGCCAGCAGCCAACATGAAAAGGGAGGGCAGTCCAATGAGCAGTTCTTC
-,-,TRBJ1-3,17,TRBV19,CASSIEPRGSEGNTIYF,TGTGCCAGTAGTATAGAGCCCCGGGGTTCGGAAGGAAACACCATATATTTT
-,-,TRBJ1-1,13,TRBV7-8,CASSLRGNTEAFF,TGTGCCAGCAGCTTACGGGGAAACACTGAAGCTTTCTTT
-,TRBD2,TRBJ2-1,15,TRBV19,CASSIRLAGYNEQFF,TGTGCCAGTAGTATAAGACTAGCGGGATACAATGAGCAGTTCTTC
-,-,TRBJ2-7,16,TRBV7-9,CASSPGARAYSYEQYF,TGTGCCAGCAGCCCCGGTGCCAGGGCCTACTCCTACGAGCAGTACTTC
-,-,TRBJ1-2,13,TRBV19,CASRGRTNYGYTF,TGTGCCAGTAGGGGACGGACTAACTATGGCTACACCTTC
-,-,TRBJ2-1,14,TRBV2,CASTWRGGGNEQFF,TGTGCCAGCACCTGGAGGGGGGGAGGGAATGAGCAGTTCTTC
-,-,TRBJ2-3,14,TRBV2,CASSAPGATDTQYF,TGTGCCAGCAGCGCCCCAGGGGCCACAGATACGCAGTATTTT
once,-,TRBJ2-7,14,TRBV28,CASSPVRWPYEQYF,TGTGCCAGCAGCCCCGTCCGCTGGCCCTACGAGCAGTACTTC
-,-,TRBJ2-7,15,TRBV9,CASSLQGLPSYEQYF,TGTGCCAGCAGCTTACAGGGACTACCTTCTTACGAGCAGTACTTC
-,TRBD1,TRBJ2-7,13,TRBV29-1,CSVGTGDTYEQYF,TGCAGCGTGGGGACAGGGGACACCTACGAGCAGTACTTC
few,-,TRBJ1-2,14,TRBV2,CASSSRVANYGYTF,TGTGCCAGCTCTAGCAGGGTAGCTAACTATGGCTACACCTTC
-,-,TRBJ1-5,13,TRBV6-5,CASGGGPGQPQHF,TGTGCCAGCGGTGGGGGGCCCGGTCAGCCCCAGCATTTT
-,-,TRBJ2-7,14,TRBV9,CASSVRADHYEQYF,TGTGCCAGCAGCGTCCGGGCGGACCACTACGAGCAGTACTTC
-,TRBD2,TRBJ2-2,16,TRBV7-9,CASSVVSGSNTGELFF,TGTGCCAGCAGCGTCGTAAGCGGGAGCAACACCGGGGAGCTGTTTTTT
once,-,TRBJ2-7,13,TRBV6-1,CASKTGSSYEQYF,TGTGCCAGCAAAACGGGGAGCTCCTACGAGCAGTACTTC
-,-,TRBJ1-2,12,TRBV27,CASMGRDYGYTF,TGTGCCAGCATGGGCAGGGACTATGGCTACACCTTC
-,-,TRBJ2-7,14,TRBV19,CASSMLGGIYEQYF,TGTGCCAGTAGTATGTTAGGTGGGATTTACGAGCAGTACTTC
-,-,TRBJ2-7,11,TRBV6-4,CASSKEGEQYF,TGTGCCAGCAGTAAGGAGGGCGAGCAGTACTTC
few,-,TRBJ1-5,13,TRBV19,CASSWGPHQPQHF,TGTGCCAGTAGTTGGGGGCCACATCAGCCCCAGCATTTT
-,-,TRBJ2-2,14,TRBV19,CATIARVYTGELFF,TGTGCCACCATAGCGCGGGTATACACCGGGGAGCTGTTTTTT
-,-,TRBJ2-7,13,TRBV6-4,CASSDSISSEQYF,TGTGCCAGCAGTGACTCGATTAGTAGCGAGCAGTACTTC
-,-,TRBJ2-1,14,TRBV5-5,CASSFGGAYNEQFF,TGTGCCAGCAGCTTTGGCGGGGCTTACAATGAGCAGTTCTTC
-,-,TRBJ2-7,22,TRBV28,CASSSVLNRDSTLAYISYEQYF,TGTGCCAGCAGTTCCGTTCTGAATAGGGACAGCACCCTAGCGTACATCTCCTACGAGCAGTACTTC
-,-,TRBJ1-1,10,TRBV27,CAILNTEAFF,TGTGCCATCCTGAACACTGAAGCTTTCTTT
-,-,TRBJ1-2,13,TRBV5-6,CASSLQGDYGYTF,TGTGCCAGCAGCTTACAGGGAGACTATGGCTACACCTTC
-,-,TRBJ2-1,15,TRBV5-4,CASSLGRYVDNEQFF,TGTGCCAGCAGCTTGGGGCGGTACGTAGACAATGAGCAGTTCTTC
-,TRBD1,TRBJ1-1,16,TRBV28,CASSHNRDRGDTEAFF,TGTGCCAGCAGTCATAACCGGGACAGGGGGGACACTGAAGCTTTCTTT
once,TRBD2,TRBJ2-1,18,TRBV7-3,CASSLEPGLAGGNNEQFF,TGTGCCAGCAGCTTAGAGCCGGGACTAGCGGGAGGGAACAATGAGCAGTTCTTC